This TCR beta chain was identified in a study of blood T cells in healthy people across ages. This clonotype was seen more than once but under ten times. V was clipped by 3 bases and J by 6 bases, with 13 bases between them. The length of the CDR3 is 14 residues. Collection of 7.5 to 10 milliliters of peripheral blood was performed for each donor. A sample-barcoded 5' primer and a J-beta primer mix were used in a second PCR of roughly 7 to 11 cycles. There were at least 2.5 million CDR3-containing paired-end reads obtained from each sample. Via MiXCR, TCRdb re-called the 5' RACE reads, giving one row per CDR3 protein. The sample consists of around 1.7 million distinct CDR3 sequences, roughly 27% of them appearing once.

The J gene is TRBJ2-3, the V gene TRBV12-3 or TRBV12-4; D is undetermined. This receptor was taken from a woman between 25 and 40 years old in good health. Sequenced: blood. CDR3 sequence (DNA): TGTGCCAGCAGTTTGTTAGTGAAGCCCGATACGCAGTATTTT. It encodes CASSLLVKPDTQYF.